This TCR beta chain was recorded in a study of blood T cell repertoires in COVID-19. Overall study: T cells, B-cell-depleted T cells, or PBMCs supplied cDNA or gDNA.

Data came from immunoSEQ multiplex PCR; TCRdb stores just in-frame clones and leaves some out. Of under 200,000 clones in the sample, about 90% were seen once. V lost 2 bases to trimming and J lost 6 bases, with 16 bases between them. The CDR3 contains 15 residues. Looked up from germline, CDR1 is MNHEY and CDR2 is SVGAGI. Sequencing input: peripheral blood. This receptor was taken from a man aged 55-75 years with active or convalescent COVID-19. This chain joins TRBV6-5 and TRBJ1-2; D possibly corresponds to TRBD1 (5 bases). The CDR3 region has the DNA TGTGCCAGCAGTTACAGCGACAGTCTGTCTGATGGCTACACCTTC. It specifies CASSYSDSLSDGYTF.